Shown below are 21 T cell receptor beta chains from a single sample sequenced in a study of T-cell reconstitution after alpha-beta-depleted transplantation in children. The TCRbeta library was prepared with unique molecular identifiers. TCRdb fed the PCR reads into MiXCR, producing one record per CDR3 protein. The sample includes about 200,000 distinct CDR3 sequences, roughly 7% of them seen just once. The sequenced sample was PBMCs, obtained before TCRalphabeta/CD19-depleted stem cell transplant. The source of these receptors is a boy between 2 and 10 years old with acute lymphoblastic leukemia, due to receive a stem cell transplant.

The rearrangement uses TRBV5-1 and TRBJ2-1; 8 bases map to TRBD2. The J segment lost 2 bases and the V segment lost 5 bases, leaving 6 bases of the junction unmatched. Germline V gene lookup returns CDR1 SGHRS and CDR2 YFSETQ. There are 15 residues in the CDR3. The CDR3 sequence: CASSWNSGTYNEQFF. CDR3 coding DNA: TGCGCCAGCAGTTGGAATAGCGGGACCTACAATGAGCAGTTCTTC.

This clonotype was found many times. The chain carries TRBV6-1 and TRBJ1-1; 9 positions match TRBD1. Germline V lookup: CDR1 MNHNS, CDR2 SASEGT. The junction had 6 bases not matched to a gene; V was cut back by 4 bases and J by 0 bases. The CDR3 is 16 residues long. The CDR3 loop reads CASSVGTGRMNTEAFF. The DNA for the CDR3 is TGTGCCAGCAGTGTCGGGACAGGGCGGATGAACACTGAAGCTTTCTTT.

Ten or more counts support this clonotype. The gene calls are TRBV29-1 and TRBJ2-3; 8 bases are a match to TRBD1. Per germline, CDR1 SQVTM and CDR2 ANQGSEA. V shed 6 bases and J 0 bases; nucleotides not matched to a gene: 5. CDR3 length equals 14 residues. For the CDR3, the DNA is TGCAGCGTAAGGACAGGGAGAAGCACAGATACGCAGTATTTT. The encoded protein is CSVRTGRSTDTQYF.

This clonotype showed up many times. The CDR3 is CASMAVSTDTQYF. Written as DNA, the CDR3 is TGCGCCAGTATGGCAGTTTCCACAGATACGCAGTATTTT. The chain joins TRBV5-1 to TRBJ2-3; D gene ambiguous. CDR1 is SGHRS, CDR2 YFSETQ, per germline. V was trimmed by 8 bases and J by 2 bases, leaving 12 bases between them. CDR3 length equals 13 residues.

This clonotype was counted many times. The CDR3 bases are TGCGCCAGCAGCATGGGGGGGGCAGGTGAGCAGTTCTTC. Translating gives CASSMGGAGEQFF. The chain joins TRBV4-3 to TRBJ2-1; perhaps TRBD2 as D (7 bases). The germline V and J ends were trimmed by 5 bases and 9 bases, with 14 bases remaining between them. The CDR3 spans 13 residues. Germline loops: CDR1 LGHNA, CDR2 YSLEER.

The chain links TRBV12-3 or TRBV12-4 to TRBJ1-5; D gene unclear. Trimming stripped 6 bases from V and 3 bases from J, with 12 bases between. CDR3 size: 14 residues. The CDR3 spells CASSSTGSNQPQHF. CDR3 bases: TGTGCCAGCAGCTCTACGGGATCCAATCAGCCCCAGCATTTT.

Many counts were recorded for this clonotype. This rearrangement joins TRBV20-1 to TRBJ2-2, with 9 nucleotides matching TRBD1. Trimming removed 0 bases from V and 3 bases from J; junction bases left unmatched: 5. This CDR3 is 16 amino acids long. CDR1 is DFQATT, CDR2 SNEGSKA, per germline (reference sequence). DNA for the CDR3: TGCAGTGCTAGAGATCCAGACAGGGGGTACACCGGGGAGCTGTTTTTT. It yields the protein CSARDPDRGYTGELFF.

The sample holds many counts of this clonotype. The CDR3 loop reads CASSFIRDGSYEQYF. Here the CDR3 DNA reads TGTGCCAGCAGCTTTATCCGGGACGGCTCCTACGAGCAGTACTTC. This chain connects TRBV11-2 to TRBJ2-7; D may be TRBD1 or TRBD2 (5 bases each). Germline values: CDR1 SGHAT, CDR2 FQNNGV. V lost 3 bases and J 0 bases, leaving 12 bases between the germline ends. This CDR3 comprises 15 residues.

This chain links TRBV12-3 or TRBV12-4 with TRBJ1-1, with D tentatively TRBD1 (5 bases). The CDR3 loop spans 13 amino acids. Trimming took off 7 bases at V and 3 bases at J, with 12 bases between the two ends. The chain's CDR3 is CASTPGRYTEAFF. CDR3 nucleotides: TGTGCCAGCACCCCAGGGCGTTACACTGAAGCTTTCTTT.

This clonotype has ten or more counts. This chain uses TRBV28 with TRBJ2-5, with D unresolved. The length of the CDR3 is 13 residues. The V gene's germline CDR1 is MDHEN and CDR2 SYDVKM. V was shortened by 5 bases and J by 5 bases, with 12 bases between the two germline ends. CDR3 nucleotides: TGTGCCAGCAGTCCGGCCCGCGAGGAGACCCAGTACTTC. Amino acid sequence: CASSPAREETQYF.

V is TRBV20-1 and J is TRBJ2-7; 9 positions agree with TRBD1. V was pared by 5 bases and J by 2 bases, with 7 bases of the junction left unmatched. This CDR3 is built from 14 residues. The germline V gene encodes CDR1 DFQATT and CDR2 SNEGSKA (reference sequence). The DNA of the CDR3 is TGCAGTGCTCTGACCCGGGACAGGGCCTACGAGCAGTACTTC. As protein: CSALTRDRAYEQYF.

This clonotype appeared a few times. The chain recombines TRBV20-1 with TRBJ1-5, with D perhaps TRBD1 (6 bases). Between the trimmed V and J ends, which lost 2 bases and 7 bases, there was a span of 24 bases. CDR1 and CDR2 from the germline V gene are DFQATT and SNEGSKA (reference sequence). The CDR3 contains 17 residues. The CDR3 DNA reads as TGCAGTGCTAGAACCGGGACAAGCTTTAGCCTTAAACAGCCCCAGCATTTT. Its translation: CSARTGTSFSLKQPQHF.

In this sample, this clonotype turned up many times. The V and J genes are TRBV13 and TRBJ2-7; the D gene is possibly TRBD1 (6 bases). The CDR3 extends over 14 amino acids. The V end was cut by 4 bases, the J end by 3 bases, with 13 bases between. The germline CDR1 and CDR2 sequences are PRHDT and FYEKMQ (reference sequence). DNA of the CDR3: TGTGCCAGCAGCTCCCGGGACATAGGCTACGAGCAGTACTTC. As protein: CASSSRDIGYEQYF.

This clonotype has a count of ten or more. J is TRBJ2-7 and V is TRBV12-3 or TRBV12-4; D uncertain. The ends were cut back, 2 bases at V and 2 bases at J, with 10 bases in the middle. CDR3 length: 14 residues. CDR3 DNA sequence: TGTGCCAGCAGTTTACGAAGGCGGCCCTACGAGCAGTACTTC. This sequence encodes CASSLRRRPYEQYF.

This clonotype showed up many times. The chain uses TRBV29-1 and TRBJ1-1, with a weak D call TRBD1 (5 bases). The V end was cut by 5 bases, the J end by 5 bases, with 9 bases between. CDR1 and CDR2 from the germline V gene are SQVTM and ANQGSEA. The CDR3 length is 11 residues. CDR3 nucleotides: TGCAGCGTTTCCAGGGCTACTGAAGCTTTCTTT. This translates into CSVSRATEAFF.

The V call is TRBV7-9, the J call TRBJ2-5; tentatively, D is TRBD2 (5 bases). Germline V lookup: CDR1 SEHNR, CDR2 FQNEAQ (reference sequence). V lost 0 bases, J lost 2 bases, and 13 bases lay in between. The CDR3 extends over 16 amino acids. The CDR3 reads CASSLARVAWQETQYF. The CDR3 DNA sequence: TGTGCCAGCAGCTTAGCGCGGGTAGCGTGGCAAGAGACCCAGTACTTC.

The sample holds many counts of this clonotype. V gene TRBV7-2 combines with J gene TRBJ2-7; no reliable D call. CDR1 and CDR2 (germline): SGHTA, FQGNSA. The CDR3 spans 14 residues. V was clipped by 1 base and J by 6 bases, with 13 bases between them. The CDR3: CASSLVYEGGEQYF. CDR3 DNA sequence: TGTGCCAGCAGCTTAGTTTATGAAGGTGGCGAGCAGTACTTC.

This clonotype occurred many times. The rearrangement uses TRBV20-1 and TRBJ2-5; tentatively, D is TRBD2 (5 bases). The CDR3 has 14 residues. Germline V gene lookup returns CDR1 DFQATT and CDR2 SNEGSKA (reference sequence). Trimming cost V 2 bases and J 2 bases, with 12 bases left between them. The CDR3 nucleotides read TGCAGTGCTAGATACGGACTGACTCAAGAGACCCAGTACTTC. Translation gives CSARYGLTQETQYF.

A remark on this clonotype: An end of the junction does not agree with germline; a read error may underlie this. The chain employs TRBV12-3 or TRBV12-4 and TRBJ1-4; 8 positions match TRBD1. The CDR3 covers 18 residues. As DNA, the CDR3 is TGTGCCCGCAGTCCCTCCCTTGGGCTAGACAGGGGTGGTGAAAAACTGTTTTTT. Translated: CARSPSLGLDRGGEKLFF.

This clonotype appeared many times. V is TRBV18 and J is TRBJ2-7; maybe TRBD2 (6 bases). V was clipped by 2 bases and J by 10 bases, with 18 bases between them. The CDR3 spans 14 residues. Per germline, CDR1 KGHSH and CDR2 LQKENI. The CDR3 reads CASSPVRAGNFQYF. CDR3 nucleotide sequence: TGTGCCAGCTCACCAGTACGGGCGGGAAACTTTCAGTACTTC.

Many counts were recorded for this clonotype. The chain carries TRBV20-1 and TRBJ2-4; tentatively, D is TRBD2 (6 bases). Germline CDR1 reads DFQATT; CDR2 reads SNEGSKA (reference sequence). V lost 6 bases to trimming and J lost 3 bases, with 18 bases between them. CDR3 length equals 15 residues. Here the CDR3 DNA reads TGCAGTGCCCTGATTGCGGGACGGGACAAAAACATTCAGTACTTC. This gives the protein CSALIAGRDKNIQYF.